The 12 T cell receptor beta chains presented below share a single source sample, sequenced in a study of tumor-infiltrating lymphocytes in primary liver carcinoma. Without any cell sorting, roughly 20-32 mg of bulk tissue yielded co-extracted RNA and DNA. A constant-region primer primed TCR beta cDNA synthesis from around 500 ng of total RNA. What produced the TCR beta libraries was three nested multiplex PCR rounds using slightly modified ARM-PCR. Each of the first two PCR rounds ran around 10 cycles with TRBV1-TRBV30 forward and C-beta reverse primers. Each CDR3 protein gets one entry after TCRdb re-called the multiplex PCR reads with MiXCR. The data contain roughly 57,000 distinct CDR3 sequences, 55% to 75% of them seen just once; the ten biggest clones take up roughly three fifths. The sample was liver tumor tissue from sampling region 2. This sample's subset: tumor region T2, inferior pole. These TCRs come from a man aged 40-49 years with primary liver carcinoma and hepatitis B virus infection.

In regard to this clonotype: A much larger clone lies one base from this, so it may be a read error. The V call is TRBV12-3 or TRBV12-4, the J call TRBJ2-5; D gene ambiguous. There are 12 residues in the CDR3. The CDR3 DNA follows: TGTGCCAGCAGGGGCGAACAAGAGGCCCAGTACTTC. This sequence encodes CASRGEQEAQYF.

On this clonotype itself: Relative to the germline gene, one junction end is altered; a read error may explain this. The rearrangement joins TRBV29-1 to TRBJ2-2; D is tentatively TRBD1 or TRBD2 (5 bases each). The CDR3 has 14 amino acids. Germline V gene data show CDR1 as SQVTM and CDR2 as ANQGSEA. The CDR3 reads CSVLGPGPTGEPSF. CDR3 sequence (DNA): TGCAGCGTCCTCGGTCCGGGACCCACCGGGGAGCCGTCTTTT.

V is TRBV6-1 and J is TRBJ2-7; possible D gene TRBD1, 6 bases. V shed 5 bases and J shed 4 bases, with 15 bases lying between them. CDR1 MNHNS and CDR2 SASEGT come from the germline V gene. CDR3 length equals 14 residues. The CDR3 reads CASSSTGRGYEQYF. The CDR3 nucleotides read TGTGCCAGCAGTTCGACAGGAAGAGGGTACGAGCAGTACTTC.

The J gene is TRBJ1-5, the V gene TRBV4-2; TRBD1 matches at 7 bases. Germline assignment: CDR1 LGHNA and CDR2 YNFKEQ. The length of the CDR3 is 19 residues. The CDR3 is CDSGQGEGSGQLSNQPQHF. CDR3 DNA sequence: TGTGATAGCGGCCAAGGGGAGGGGTCGGGACAGCTTAGCAATCAGCCCCAGCATTTT.

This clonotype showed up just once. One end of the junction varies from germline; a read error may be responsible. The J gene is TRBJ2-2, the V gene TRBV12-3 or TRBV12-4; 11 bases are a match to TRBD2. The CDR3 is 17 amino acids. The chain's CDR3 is CASGRQLAGGPSGELFF. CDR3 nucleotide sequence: TGTGCCAGCGGCCGTCAATTAGCGGGAGGGCCGTCCGGGGAGTTGTTTTTT.

The CDR3, as DNA: TGTGTTAACAGTTTATGGGGTGGGGCGGACATAGCCAAAAACATTCAGTACTTC. This codes for CVNSLWGGADIAKNIQYF. V gene TRBV12-3 or TRBV12-4 combines with J gene TRBJ2-4; weak D call: TRBD1 (5 bases). The CDR3 runs to 18 residues.

This CDR3 reads CASNSSGTGGPNTDTQYF. For the CDR3, the DNA is TGCGCCAGCAACTCATCAGGGACAGGGGGCCCCAACACAGATACGCAGTATTTT. The rearrangement joins TRBV4-1 to TRBJ2-3; 12 bases align to TRBD1. The CDR3 contains 18 residues. The germline V gene has CDR1 MGHRA and CDR2 YSYEKL. J lost 2 bases, V lost 7 bases, and 13 bases had no gene match.

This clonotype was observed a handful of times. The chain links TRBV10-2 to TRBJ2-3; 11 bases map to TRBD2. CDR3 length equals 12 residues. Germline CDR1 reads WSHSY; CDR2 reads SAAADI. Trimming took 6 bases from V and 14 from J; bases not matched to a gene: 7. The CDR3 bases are TGCGCCAGCAGCCACACTAGCGGGAGAACGTATTTT. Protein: CASSHTSGRTYF.

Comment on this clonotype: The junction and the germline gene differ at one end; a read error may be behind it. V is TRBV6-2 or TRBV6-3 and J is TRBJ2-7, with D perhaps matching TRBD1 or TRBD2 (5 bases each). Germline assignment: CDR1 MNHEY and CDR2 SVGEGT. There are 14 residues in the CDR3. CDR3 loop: CTSKRLQDGYEQYF. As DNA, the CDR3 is TGTACCAGCAAAAGACTACAGGATGGCTACGAGCAGTACTTC.

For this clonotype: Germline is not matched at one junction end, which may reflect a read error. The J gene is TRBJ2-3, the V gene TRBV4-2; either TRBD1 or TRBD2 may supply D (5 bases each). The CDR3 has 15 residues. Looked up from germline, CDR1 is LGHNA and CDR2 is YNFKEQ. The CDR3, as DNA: TGTGCCAGCAACCAAGACACTGTGGGGGCAGATACGCAGTATTTT. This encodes CASNQDTVGADTQYF.

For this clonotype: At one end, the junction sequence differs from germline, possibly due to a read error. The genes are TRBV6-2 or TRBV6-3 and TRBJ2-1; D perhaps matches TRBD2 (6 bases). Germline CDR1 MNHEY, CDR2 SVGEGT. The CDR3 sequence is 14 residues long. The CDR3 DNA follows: TGTGCCAGCAGTTACCGGGACTCCTTCAATGAGCAGTTCTTC. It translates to CASSYRDSFNEQFF.

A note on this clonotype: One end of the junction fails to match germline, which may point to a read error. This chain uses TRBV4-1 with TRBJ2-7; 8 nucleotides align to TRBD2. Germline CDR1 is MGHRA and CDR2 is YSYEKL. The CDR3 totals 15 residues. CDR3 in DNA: TGCGCCAGCACGCCGGGGATTAGCGGGGCCTACGGGCAGTACTTC. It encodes CASTPGISGAYGQYF.